A selection of T cell receptor beta chains follows, all from one sample in a study of blood T cell repertoires in COVID-19. Sequencing used immunoSEQ multiplex PCR; TCRdb keeps in-frame clones, though not all of them. The top ten clones hold roughly 2% of a sample with about 440,000 clones, about 85% of them seen once. The sample comprised PBMCs or T cells enriched from blood (not recorded which). These receptors all come from a woman aged 18-35 years with acute COVID-19. The CDR3 runs from the conserved cysteine through the conserved F or W. The D gene is left open where the match is weak. Clone size is given for some rows only: seen once, a few or many times, or a class if the clone is expanded.

CDR3	DNA	D	V	size	J
CASSLASGGATKNIQYF	TGTGCCAGCAGTTTAGCCTCAGGGGGCGCAACCAAAAACATTCAGTACTTC	TRBD1	TRBV27	many	TRBJ2-4
CASSQESRGSEAFF	TGTGCCAGCAGCCAAGAGAGCAGGGGTAGTGAAGCTTTCTTT	-	TRBV14	-	TRBJ1-1
CASLGTGFIVNTIYF	TGTGCCAGCCTCGGGACAGGCTTCATAGTAAACACCATATATTTT	TRBD1	TRBV28	-	TRBJ1-3
CASGELSNVAFF	TGTGCCAGCGGCGAACTATCAAACGTGGCTTTCTTT	-	TRBV12-3/TRBV12-4	few	TRBJ1-1
CASSLQGARDYGYTF	TGTGCCAGCAGCCTACAGGGGGCGCGAGACTATGGCTACACCTTC	TRBD1	TRBV5-4	-	TRBJ1-2
CASSQDFGGRGYEQYF	TGCGCCAGCAGCCAAGATTTCGGCGGGAGGGGTTACGAGCAGTACTTC	TRBD2	TRBV4-1	-	TRBJ2-7
CAISEGSGSTDTQYF	TGTGCCATCAGTGAGGGTAGCGGGAGCACAGATACGCAGTATTTT	TRBD2	TRBV10-3	-	TRBJ2-3
CAWSRGPPQPQHF	TGTGCCTGGAGTCGAGGGCCCCCTCAGCCCCAGCATTTT	-	TRBV30	-	TRBJ1-5
CASSSKYRLRTVNYEQYF	TGTGCCAGCAGTTCCAAATACCGCCTAAGGACAGTGAACTACGAGCAGTACTTC	-	TRBV27	once	TRBJ2-7
CASSFTWSGTEAFF	TGTGCCAGCAGCTTTACATGGTCGGGCACTGAAGCTTTCTTT	-	TRBV5-8	-	TRBJ1-1
CASSPISGRTYNEQFF	TGTGCCAGCAGCCCAATCAGCGGGAGAACCTACAATGAGCAGTTCTTC	TRBD2	TRBV7-2	-	TRBJ2-1
CASSLGRGGTEAFF	TGTGCCAGCAGCTTAGGTCGGGGAGGGACTGAAGCTTTCTTT	-	TRBV11-2	-	TRBJ1-1
CAWIFGRAGNEQFF	TGTGCCTGGATCTTCGGGAGGGCCGGGAATGAGCAGTTCTTC	TRBD2	TRBV30	-	TRBJ2-1
CASSLGAYGYTF	TGTGCCAGCAGCTTAGGAGCCTATGGCTACACCTTC	-	TRBV7-2	-	TRBJ1-2
CASGLRQGNEQYF	TGTGCTAGTGGCCTACGACAGGGAAACGAGCAGTACTTC	TRBD1	TRBV12-5	-	TRBJ2-7
CASSLAWGTANTGELFF	TGTGCCAGCAGCTTGGCTTGGGGGACTGCGAACACCGGGGAGCTGTTTTTT	-	TRBV11-3	once	TRBJ2-2
CASSQRGGGETQYF	TGTGCCAGCAGTCAAAGGGGGGGAGGGGAGACCCAGTACTTC	-	TRBV6-5	-	TRBJ2-5
CASSTGQGALNEQFF	TGCGCCAGCAGCACAGGACAGGGGGCACTCAATGAGCAGTTCTTC	TRBD1	TRBV5-1	-	TRBJ2-1
CASSKTGSYGYTF	TGTGCCAGCAGTAAGACTGGATCCTATGGCTACACCTTC	-	TRBV12-3/TRBV12-4	-	TRBJ1-2
CASTYTGLAGTDTQYF	TGTGCCAGCACCTATACCGGACTAGCGGGAACAGATACGCAGTATTTT	TRBD2	TRBV27	once	TRBJ2-3
CASSQNRGGTEAFF	TGTGCCAGCAGCCAAAACAGGGGAGGTACTGAAGCTTTCTTT	TRBD1	TRBV3-1/TRBV3-2	-	TRBJ1-1
CASSVLFDEQYF	TGTGCCAGCAGTGTTCTCTTTGACGAGCAGTACTTC	-	TRBV25-1	-	TRBJ2-7